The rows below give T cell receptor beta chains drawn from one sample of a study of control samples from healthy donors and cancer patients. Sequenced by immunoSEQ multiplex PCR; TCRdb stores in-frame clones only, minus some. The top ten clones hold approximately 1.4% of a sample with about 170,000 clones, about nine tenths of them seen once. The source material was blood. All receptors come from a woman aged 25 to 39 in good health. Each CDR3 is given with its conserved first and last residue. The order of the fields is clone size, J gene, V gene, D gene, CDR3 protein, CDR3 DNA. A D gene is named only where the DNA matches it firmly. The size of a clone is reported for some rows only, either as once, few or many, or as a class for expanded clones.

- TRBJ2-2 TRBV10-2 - CASSEGYPNTGELFF TGCGCCAGCAGTGAGGGCTACCCTAACACCGGGGAGCTGTTTTTT
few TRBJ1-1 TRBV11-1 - CASSRHRASTEAFF TGTGCCAGCAGCCGCCACAGGGCGAGCACTGAAGCTTTCTTT
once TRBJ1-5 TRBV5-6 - CASSLKGANQPQHF TGTGCCAGCAGCTTGAAAGGGGCCAATCAGCCCCAGCATTTT
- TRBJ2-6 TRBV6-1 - CASSEVIGSGANVLTF TGTGCCAGCAGTGAAGTCATCGGTTCAGGGGCCAACGTCCTGACTTTC
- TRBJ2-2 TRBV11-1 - CASSPRQETTGELFF TGTGCCAGCAGCCCGAGACAGGAGACTACCGGGGAGCTGTTTTTT
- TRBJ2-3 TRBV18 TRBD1 CASSPDRGADTQYF TGTGCCAGCTCACCTGACAGGGGGGCAGATACGCAGTATTTT
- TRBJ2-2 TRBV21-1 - CASSKALAGVGNTGELFF TGTGCCAGCAGCAAAGCGCTGGCGGGAGTAGGGAACACCGGGGAGCTGTTTTTT
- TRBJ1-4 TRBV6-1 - CASSESGGIEKLFF TGTGCCAGCAGTGAAAGCGGTGGGATTGAAAAACTGTTTTTT
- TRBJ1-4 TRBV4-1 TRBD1 CASSRGTGFEKLFF TGCGCCAGCAGCCGAGGGACAGGGTTTGAAAAACTGTTTTTT
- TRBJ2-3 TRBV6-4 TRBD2 CASSDGSSGGTDTQYF TGTGCCAGCAGTGATGGGTCTAGCGGGGGCACAGATACGCAGTATTTT